What follows is one T cell receptor beta chain and its context. This specimen belongs to a study of blood T cell repertoires in COVID-19. The CDR3 length is 13 residues. Trimming took off 9 bases at V and 0 bases at J, with 12 bases between the two ends. In germline, CDR1 is LNHDA, CDR2 SQIVND (reference sequence). Repertoires were generated with immunoSEQ multiplex PCR, while TCRdb's copy carries only in-frame clones and drops some. The sample has approximately 200,000 clones; 70% to 85% are singletons. The TCR sequence derives from a woman in her thirties or forties with acute COVID-19. This chain connects TRBV19 to TRBJ2-7; D might be TRBD2 (6 bases). The material sequenced was PBMCs or T cells enriched from blood (not recorded which). In DNA, the CDR3 is TGTGCCAGCGCGGGATTGACCTCCTACGAGCAGTACTTC. This sequence encodes CASAGLTSYEQYF. Using reference TRBV19 and TRBJ2-7 for the parts outside the CDR3, the full variable domain is DGGITQSPKYLFRKEGQNVTLSCEQNLNHDAMYWYRQDPGQGLRLIYYSQIVNDFQKGDIAEGYSVSREKKESFPLTVTSAQKNPTAFYLCASAGLTSYEQYFGPGTRLTVT.